Below, 11 T cell receptor beta chains from the same sample are listed, as sequenced in a study of OX40 agonist ivuxolimab in advanced cancers. Some clones are missing from TCRdb's copy, which holds only in-frame ones; the method was immunoSEQ multiplex PCR. The table includes 100,000 or so clones, roughly 95% detected once. Material: CD4+ or CD8+ T cells sorted from blood, obtained in a trial of the OX40 agonist ivuxolimab. The origin of the receptors is an adult with an advanced solid tumor such as melanoma, head and neck, liver or kidney cancer.

J is TRBJ2-3 and V is TRBV5-1; no firm D call. The CDR3 is made up of 14 amino acids. Germline CDR1 SGHRS, CDR2 YFSETQ. V lost 0 bases, J lost 0 bases, and 5 bases lay in between. The CDR3 is CASSLDRSTDTQYF. CDR3 nucleotides: TGCGCCAGCAGCTTGGATCGAAGCACAGATACGCAGTATTTT.

The rearrangement links TRBV12-5 to TRBJ2-6; D is ambiguous. The CDR3 loop spans 15 amino acids. Germline V gene lookup returns CDR1 LGHNT and CDR2 FRNRAP. V lost 0 bases and J 1 base, leaving 4 bases between the germline ends. CDR3 residues: CASGLVRSGANVLTF. CDR3 nucleotide sequence: TGTGCTAGTGGTTTGGTACGGTCTGGGGCCAACGTCCTGACTTTC.

This chain links TRBV2 with TRBJ2-5, with 11 bases fitting TRBD2. Germline V gene lookup returns CDR1 SNHLY and CDR2 FYNNEI. V gave up 4 bases and J gave up 5 bases; unmatched junction bases: 18. The CDR3 length is 19 residues. CDR3 nucleotides: TGTGCCAGCAGTGCTGCTGGCTGGGGACTAGCGGAAGGGGGGGAGACCCAGTACTTC. Its translation is CASSAAGWGLAEGGETQYF. Complete variable domain (other parts from reference TRBV2 and TRBJ2-5): EPEVTQTPSHQVTQMGQEVILRCVPISNHLYFYWYRQILGQKVEFLVSFYNNEISEKSEIFDDQFSVERPDGSNFTLKIRSTKLEDSAMYFCASSAAGWGLAEGGETQYFGPGTRLLVL.

The V call is TRBV9, the J call TRBJ2-2; 12 positions agree with TRBD2. From germline, CDR1 is SGDLS and CDR2 YYNGEE. Unmatched junction bases numbered 3, after V lost 3 bases and J lost 3 bases. This CDR3 spans 16 amino acids. Here the CDR3 DNA reads TGTGCCAGCAGCGCTAGCGGGGGGGCTCACACCGGGGAGCTGTTTTTT. Protein: CASSASGGAHTGELFF.

Here the CDR3 DNA reads TGTGCCAGCAGCCCCGACAGGGCCTACGAGCAGTACTTC. Its translation is CASSPDRAYEQYF. The J gene is TRBJ2-7, the V gene TRBV2; 7 bases fit TRBD1. V was pared by 6 bases and J by 2 bases, with 4 bases of the junction left unmatched. The CDR3 has 13 residues. The germline V gene encodes CDR1 SNHLY and CDR2 FYNNEI.

This chain uses TRBV5-1 with TRBJ2-7; 15 bases line up with TRBD2. Unmatched junction bases numbered 9, after V lost 3 bases and J lost 2 bases. The CDR3 runs 18 residues. Germline V gives CDR1 SGHRS, CDR2 YFSETQ. For the CDR3, the DNA is TGCGCCAGCAGCTCCTCCGGGACTAGCGGGGGGCAAACCTACGAGCAGTACTTC. Protein sequence: CASSSSGTSGGQTYEQYF.

This clone was seen a single time. V gene TRBV6-9 combines with J gene TRBJ1-4; weak D call: TRBD1 (5 bases). This CDR3 comprises 14 residues. Trimming cost V 3 bases and J 6 bases, with 11 bases left between them. CDR1 is MNHGY, CDR2 SVAAGI, per germline. The DNA of the CDR3 is TGTGCCAGCAGTTACGGTCAGGGAGATGAAAAACTGTTTTTT. Translating gives CASSYGQGDEKLFF.

The V call is TRBV5-6, the J call TRBJ2-7, with 7 positions matching TRBD1. The trim removed 3 bases at V and 1 base at J, leaving 4 bases unmatched. Germline V gives CDR1 SGHDT, CDR2 YYEEEE. This CDR3 contains 14 residues. This CDR3 is CASSYMGQSYEQYF. The CDR3 nucleotides read TGTGCCAGCAGCTATATGGGACAGTCCTACGAGCAGTACTTC.

The gene calls are TRBV7-9 and TRBJ2-7, with TRBD1 matching 7 bases. Per the germline V gene, CDR1 is SEHNR and CDR2 is FQNEAQ (reference sequence). V was pared by 6 bases and J by 5 bases, with 7 bases of the junction left unmatched. CDR3 length: 13 amino acids. The CDR3 loop is CASSKQGSNEQYF. As DNA, the CDR3 is TGTGCCAGCAGTAAACAGGGGTCAAACGAGCAGTACTTC.

The V gene is TRBV7-9, the J gene TRBJ2-7, with D perhaps TRBD1 (5 bases). With 5 bases removed from V and 3 bases from J, the gap between germline ends came to 14 bases. The CDR3 totals 14 residues. Germline V gene sequence: CDR1 SEHNR, CDR2 FQNEAQ (reference sequence). In DNA, the CDR3 is TGTGCCAGCAGCCCCAGGGCCCATGACTACGAGCAGTACTTC. This encodes CASSPRAHDYEQYF.

V gene TRBV4-2 combines with J gene TRBJ1-5; 9 bases match TRBD1. CDR3 length: 14 amino acids. After removal of 4 bases from V and 7 bases from J, the junction contained 5 bases not matched to a gene. Germline assignment: CDR1 LGHNA and CDR2 YNFKEQ. This CDR3 reads CASSPGQGGQPQHF. The CDR3 nucleotides are TGTGCCAGCAGCCCGGGACAGGGTGGACAGCCCCAGCATTTT.